The rows below give T cell receptor beta chains drawn from one sample of a study of T cells in localized non-small cell lung cancer. TCRdb's table, derived via immunoSEQ multiplex PCR, lists solely in-frame clones and lacks some. The repertoire holds about 1,200 clones, with roughly 35% as singletons. The sequencing here drew on lung tumor tissue, taken before any cancer treatment. The source is a male donor older than 55 with stage II squamous cell lung carcinoma. The CDR3 runs from the conserved cysteine through the conserved F or W. A D gene is named only where the DNA matches it firmly. Expanded clones get a size class; other rows say once, few or many, or leave the size out.

j_gene: TRBJ1-1; v_gene: TRBV9; len: 12; d_gene: -; abundance: few; CDR3aa: CASSEARTEAFF; CDR3nt: TGTGCCAGCAGTGAAGCCAGGACTGAAGCTTTCTTT
j_gene: TRBJ2-7; v_gene: TRBV18; len: 13; d_gene: TRBD1; abundance: -; CDR3aa: CASSPGQVDEQYF; CDR3nt: TGTGCCAGCTCACCGGGACAGGTCGACGAGCAGTACTTC
j_gene: TRBJ1-4; v_gene: TRBV6-8; len: 14; d_gene: -; abundance: few; CDR3aa: CASRKSPTNEKLFF; CDR3nt: TGTGCCAGCAGGAAATCCCCAACTAATGAAAAACTGTTTTTT
j_gene: TRBJ2-7; v_gene: TRBV18; len: 14; d_gene: TRBD1; abundance: -; CDR3aa: CASLQQGAVNEQYF; CDR3nt: TGTGCCAGCCTTCAACAGGGGGCAGTCAACGAGCAGTACTTC
j_gene: TRBJ2-7; v_gene: TRBV18; len: 14; d_gene: -; abundance: -; CDR3aa: CASSPPIRGWEQYF; CDR3nt: TGTGCCAGCTCACCACCGATCCGGGGGTGGGAGCAGTACTTC
j_gene: TRBJ1-1; v_gene: TRBV30; len: 14; d_gene: -; abundance: -; CDR3aa: CAWYQTGLNTEAFF; CDR3nt: TGTGCCTGGTATCAGACGGGGCTGAACACTGAAGCTTTCTTT
j_gene: TRBJ2-7; v_gene: TRBV29-1; len: 14; d_gene: TRBD2; abundance: -; CDR3aa: CSVGGLAGTNEQYF; CDR3nt: TGCAGCGTTGGGGGACTAGCGGGAACAAACGAGCAGTACTTC
j_gene: TRBJ2-7; v_gene: TRBV29-1; len: 13; d_gene: -; abundance: -; CDR3aa: CSVWGRASYEQYF; CDR3nt: TGCAGCGTTTGGGGCAGGGCATCCTACGAGCAGTACTTC
j_gene: TRBJ1-1; v_gene: TRBV6-8; len: 15; d_gene: -; abundance: -; CDR3aa: CASTIMRGVDTEAFF; CDR3nt: TGTGCCAGCACCATTATGAGGGGGGTGGACACTGAAGCTTTCTTT
j_gene: TRBJ2-7; v_gene: TRBV19; len: 13; d_gene: TRBD2; abundance: -; CDR3aa: CASTGLDGGEQYF; CDR3nt: TGTGCCAGTACTGGACTAGACGGGGGAGAGCAGTACTTC
j_gene: TRBJ1-4; v_gene: TRBV11-3; len: 15; d_gene: TRBD1; abundance: medium-sized; CDR3aa: CASSQAGTVNEKLFF; CDR3nt: TGTGCCAGCAGCCAAGCCGGGACAGTTAATGAAAAACTGTTTTTT
j_gene: TRBJ2-3; v_gene: TRBV6-8; len: 15; d_gene: -; abundance: -; CDR3aa: CASTRSFGGTDTQYF; CDR3nt: TGTGCCAGCACGAGAAGTTTTGGAGGCACAGATACGCAGTATTTT
j_gene: TRBJ2-7; v_gene: TRBV30; len: 15; d_gene: -; abundance: large; CDR3aa: CAWSYGRGVGYEQYF; CDR3nt: TGTGCCTGGAGCTACGGAAGAGGGGTAGGCTACGAGCAGTACTTC
j_gene: TRBJ2-7; v_gene: TRBV19; len: 15; d_gene: TRBD2; abundance: -; CDR3aa: CASSILAGGTYEQYF; CDR3nt: TGTGCCAGTAGTATACTAGCGGGAGGCACCTACGAGCAGTACTTC
j_gene: TRBJ2-2; v_gene: TRBV19; len: 13; d_gene: -; abundance: few; CDR3aa: CAIRETNTGELFF; CDR3nt: TGTGCCATCAGGGAAACGAACACCGGGGAGCTGTTTTTT
j_gene: TRBJ2-1; v_gene: TRBV29-1; len: 17; d_gene: TRBD2; abundance: few; CDR3aa: CSVEVLAGPSSYNEQFF; CDR3nt: TGCAGCGTTGAAGTGCTAGCGGGACCAAGCTCCTACAATGAGCAGTTCTTC
j_gene: TRBJ2-2; v_gene: TRBV19; len: 13; d_gene: -; abundance: -; CDR3aa: CASSIAGRGELFF; CDR3nt: TGTGCCAGTAGTATAGCAGGGCGCGGGGAGCTGTTTTTT
j_gene: TRBJ2-2; v_gene: TRBV19; len: 13; d_gene: -; abundance: few; CDR3aa: CASVGKVTGELFF; CDR3nt: TGTGCCAGTGTCGGGAAGGTGACCGGGGAGCTGTTTTTT
j_gene: TRBJ2-1; v_gene: TRBV28; len: 15; d_gene: TRBD2; abundance: -; CDR3aa: CASRRTSGNYNEQFF; CDR3nt: TGTGCCAGCAGGCGGACTAGCGGGAACTACAATGAGCAGTTCTTC
j_gene: TRBJ2-5; v_gene: TRBV30; len: 14; d_gene: TRBD2; abundance: -; CDR3aa: CAWSVLREKETQYF; CDR3nt: TGTGCCTGGAGTGTACTGCGGGAGAAAGAGACCCAGTACTTC
j_gene: TRBJ1-3; v_gene: TRBV6-8; len: 15; d_gene: -; abundance: -; CDR3aa: CASTRTYRDSITIYF; CDR3nt: TGTGCCAGCACCCGTACATACAGGGATAGTATCACCATATATTTT
j_gene: TRBJ1-4; v_gene: TRBV28; len: 20; d_gene: -; abundance: once; CDR3aa: CASSLSLFTAYRVGGEKLFF; CDR3nt: TGTGCCAGCAGTTTGTCCCTCTTCACGGCCTACAGGGTCGGAGGGGAAAAACTGTTTTTT
j_gene: TRBJ2-5; v_gene: TRBV4-1; len: 13; d_gene: -; abundance: -; CDR3aa: CASSQDGQTTQYF; CDR3nt: TGCGCCAGCAGCCAAGACGGACAGACCACCCAGTACTTC
j_gene: TRBJ1-2; v_gene: TRBV19; len: 12; d_gene: TRBD1; abundance: once; CDR3aa: CASRDRDYGYTF; CDR3nt: TGTGCCAGTAGGGACAGGGACTATGGCTACACCTTC
j_gene: TRBJ2-5; v_gene: TRBV28; len: 15; d_gene: -; abundance: -; CDR3aa: CASSLSPPSWETQYF; CDR3nt: TGTGCCAGCAGTTTATCCCCCCCCTCGTGGGAGACCCAGTACTTC
j_gene: TRBJ2-4; v_gene: TRBV14; len: 16; d_gene: -; abundance: few; CDR3aa: CASSQGQQVTKNIQYF; CDR3nt: TGTGCCAGCAGCCAAGGTCAGCAGGTGACCAAAAACATTCAGTACTTC
j_gene: TRBJ2-3; v_gene: TRBV9; len: 12; d_gene: -; abundance: few; CDR3aa: CASSVAKDTQYF; CDR3nt: TGTGCCAGCAGCGTAGCAAAAGATACGCAGTATTTT
j_gene: TRBJ2-3; v_gene: TRBV9; len: 13; d_gene: -; abundance: few; CDR3aa: CASSVVSSDTQYF; CDR3nt: TGTGCCAGCAGCGTAGTCAGTTCAGATACGCAGTATTTT
j_gene: TRBJ2-3; v_gene: TRBV18; len: 12; d_gene: -; abundance: few; CDR3aa: CASSPFTDTQYF; CDR3nt: TGTGCCAGCTCACCTTTCACAGATACGCAGTATTTT
j_gene: TRBJ2-2; v_gene: TRBV29-1; len: 14; d_gene: TRBD1; abundance: -; CDR3aa: CSVKGQGDTGELFF; CDR3nt: TGCAGCGTGAAGGGACAGGGTGACACCGGGGAGCTGTTTTTT